This TCR beta chain emerged from a study of cytomegalovirus exposure and HLA in healthy donors. Study-wide context: The use of the same platform for the 100 to 150 validation repertoires and the 550 to 850 first-cohort repertoires was reported by a later analysis. Overall study results and limits: It was reported that the classifier diagnosed cytomegalovirus status with high specificity and sensitivity in both the original and validation cohorts.

The CDR3 length is 14 residues. Germline V CDR1 and CDR2: SNHLY, FYNNEI. V gave up 7 bases and J gave up 2 bases, with 9 bases separating them. With respect to this clone: What it recognizes is unknown.

Only in-frame clones appear in the TCRdb table, and some are missing; sequencing was by immunoSEQ multiplex PCR. The data show about 330,000 clones, more than 80% seen once. This TCR was sampled from a young woman in good health and CMV-seronegative. This rearrangement joins TRBV2 to TRBJ2-6, with a tentative D call TRBD1 (5 bases). Source material: PBMCs. DNA for the CDR3: TGTGCCAGCATTAGGGGAACTGGGGCCAACGTCCTGACTTTC. It codes for CASIRGTGANVLTF.